Listed below are T cell receptor beta chains from one sample, sequenced in a study of OX40 agonist ivuxolimab in advanced cancers. This table comes from immunoSEQ multiplex PCR, and its TCRdb copy is limited to in-frame clones, with some not included. The sample lists some 60,000 clones; about 90% were seen once. This specimen was CD4+ or CD8+ T cells sorted from blood, taken in a trial of the OX40 agonist ivuxolimab. The origin of the receptors is an adult with an advanced solid tumor such as melanoma, head and neck, liver or kidney cancer. Both conserved end residues are trimmed from each CDR3. The order of the fields is J gene, V gene, clone size, CDR3 protein. Clone size is shown for a subset of rows, as once, few, many or a class of expanded clone.

TRBJ2-2 | TRBV11-2 | - | ASSRYRLAGYTGELF
TRBJ1-1 | TRBV9 | - | ASSRGQGTLEAF
TRBJ1-1 | TRBV2 | - | ASDLGFWAQNTEAF
TRBJ2-6 | TRBV5-4 | - | ASSPGTGTGGANVLT
TRBJ2-5 | TRBV5-1 | - | ASSRGTGGGKTQY
TRBJ1-5 | TRBV5-1 | few | ASRAGGGDQPQH
TRBJ2-5 | TRBV7-6 | - | ASSSPGLAVETQY
TRBJ2-2 | TRBV5-1 | - | ASSLDIANTGELF
TRBJ1-6 | TRBV11-2 | - | ASSFSGQTNSPLH
TRBJ2-3 | TRBV12-5 | once | ASGLSGRGTQY
TRBJ1-4 | TRBV5-1 | once | ASSLGQGREKLF
TRBJ2-2 | TRBV5-1 | - | ASSTGTSGRYTGELF
TRBJ2-3 | TRBV7-6 | - | ASSLLGTSDHTDTQY
TRBJ1-2 | TRBV18 | - | ASSPPGGDYGYT
TRBJ1-1 | TRBV10-3 | few | ASTSAQGTIEAF
TRBJ2-1 | TRBV28 | - | ASSILAGGNEQF
TRBJ2-1 | TRBV29-1 | - | SLLLTGSEF
TRBJ1-1 | TRBV18 | - | ASSLGGSGGGPEAF
TRBJ2-7 | TRBV6-1 | - | ASSELGQGKGLW
TRBJ2-1 | TRBV2 | - | ASGKGGGYNEQF
TRBJ2-3 | TRBV7-9 | - | ASSLVSGAPDTQY
TRBJ1-2 | TRBV19 | few | ASSARTGANYGYT
TRBJ2-7 | TRBV5-5 | - | ASSLADTYEQY
TRBJ2-7 | TRBV7-6 | - | ASSPRGTSGTGQY
TRBJ1-5 | TRBV27 | - | ASKERHGSQPQH
TRBJ2-2 | TRBV9 | - | ASSPGSGFVGGELF
TRBJ1-6 | TRBV6-1 | - | ASSESGSFYNSPLH
TRBJ1-4 | TRBV4-2 | - | ASSQPGPTNEKLF
TRBJ2-1 | TRBV27 | - | ASSPRLAGETEQF
TRBJ1-2 | TRBV12-5 | - | ASGLTISDSNYGYT
TRBJ2-3 | TRBV10-1 | - | ASSESQTSGFGWGTDTQY
TRBJ1-1 | TRBV6-1 | - | ASSDRENTEAF
TRBJ2-7 | TRBV6-5 | - | ASRKKAWVYEQY
TRBJ2-3 | TRBV7-6 | - | ASSSAGVETDTQY
TRBJ1-3 | TRBV19 | - | ASSSRRDGGNTIY
TRBJ2-1 | TRBV19 | - | ASSMFGSNEQF
TRBJ2-4 | TRBV11-2 | - | ASSLRGAGGKIQY
TRBJ1-6 | TRBV5-6 | few | ASSPGYSPLH
TRBJ2-1 | TRBV2 | once | ASSDGDRPSEQF
TRBJ1-2 | TRBV7-2 | - | ASSSEGGNSYGYT
TRBJ1-3 | TRBV18 | - | ASSPPGIGNTIY
TRBJ1-4 | TRBV7-8 | - | ASSPRGGANEKLF
TRBJ2-5 | TRBV5-1 | - | ASSTTSGGLEETQY
TRBJ2-3 | TRBV29-1 | - | SVESGGATQY
TRBJ2-1 | TRBV11-2 | - | ASSLEGRRLLYNEQF
TRBJ2-5 | TRBV11-2 | - | ASGRVRETQY
TRBJ1-6 | TRBV9 | - | ASSGAGDNSPLH
TRBJ2-5 | TRBV6-1 | - | ASSDLDGRVGQETQY
TRBJ1-1 | TRBV19 | few | ASSLTRDTEAF
TRBJ2-7 | TRBV18 | - | ASSPEISSYEQY
TRBJ1-5 | TRBV19 | - | ASSTGQVEGQPQH
TRBJ2-1 | TRBV7-9 | - | ASSPQGAGDGYNEQF
TRBJ1-2 | TRBV2 | - | ASSGTGKNYGYT
TRBJ1-1 | TRBV6-4 | - | ASSNYPRTANTEAF
TRBJ2-5 | TRBV5-4 | - | ASSLVGEQETQY
TRBJ2-4 | TRBV6-1 | - | ASSSRGRDIQY
TRBJ1-2 | TRBV28 | - | ASSPRAANYGYT